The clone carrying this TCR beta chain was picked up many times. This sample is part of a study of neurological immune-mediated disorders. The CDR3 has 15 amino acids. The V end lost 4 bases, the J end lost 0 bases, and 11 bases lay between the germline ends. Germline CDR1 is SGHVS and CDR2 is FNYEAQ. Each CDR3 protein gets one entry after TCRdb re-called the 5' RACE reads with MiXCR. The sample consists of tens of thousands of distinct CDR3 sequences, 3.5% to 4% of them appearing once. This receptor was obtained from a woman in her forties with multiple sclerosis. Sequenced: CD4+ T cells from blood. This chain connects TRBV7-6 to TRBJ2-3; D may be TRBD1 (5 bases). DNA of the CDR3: TGTGCCAGCAGCTCCGACAGCTATAGCACAGATACGCAGTATTTT. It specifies CASSSDSYSTDTQYF.